This T cell receptor beta chain was profiled in a study of OX40 agonist ivuxolimab in advanced cancers. Trimming cost V 4 bases and J 6 bases; bases outside gene matches: 8. There are 16 residues in the CDR3. Per germline, CDR1 MNHEY and CDR2 SVGAGI. Sequenced by immunoSEQ multiplex PCR; TCRdb stores in-frame clones only, minus some. The sample shows some 43,000 clones, just under 95% of them seen only once. The rearrangement uses TRBV6-5 and TRBJ1-6; 8 nucleotides agree with TRBD1. This TCR derives from an adult with an advanced solid tumor such as melanoma, head and neck, liver or kidney cancer. The sequencing here drew on CD4+ or CD8+ T cells sorted from blood, taken in a trial of the OX40 agonist ivuxolimab. DNA for the CDR3: TGTGCCAGCAGTTCCGTGGACAGGGAGGGTAATTCACCCCTCCACTTT. Amino acid sequence: CASSSVDREGNSPLHF.